The 20 T cell receptor beta chains presented below share a single source sample, sequenced in a study of T cells in tuberculosis. The protocol was immunoSEQ multiplex PCR, while the TCRdb copy is restricted to in-frame clones and leaves out a portion. Among over 25,000 clones listed, 85% to 90% were seen once. Material: PBMCs. Receptors originate from a donor aged 10-30 years with latent tuberculosis or without tuberculosis infection.

This chain joins TRBV6-1 and TRBJ2-3; possibly TRBD2 for D (6 bases). V gave up 3 bases and J gave up 1 base, with 8 bases separating them. CDR1 is MNHNS and CDR2 is SASEGT in the germline V gene. This CDR3 is 14 amino acids long. The CDR3 protein is CASSEGGGTDTQYF. The CDR3, as DNA: TGTGCCAGCAGTGAGGGGGGAGGCACAGATACGCAGTATTTT.

This chain links TRBV4-1 with TRBJ2-7, with D tentatively TRBD2 (6 bases). The V and J ends lost 1 base and 1 base respectively, with 8 bases between them. The CDR3 runs 14 residues. Germline assignment: CDR1 MGHRA and CDR2 YSYEKL. Here the CDR3 DNA reads TGCGCCAGCAGCCAAGTCGGGACTTCCTACGAGCAGTACTTC. It yields the protein CASSQVGTSYEQYF.

CDR3 residues: CASSLGGNSYNSPLHF. In DNA, the CDR3 is TGCGCCAGCAGCTTGGGTGGCAACTCCTATAATTCACCCCTCCACTTT. This chain uses TRBV5-1 with TRBJ1-6; no definite D call. The V gene lost 0 bases and the J gene lost 0 bases, with 7 bases spanning the gap. The CDR3 totals 16 residues. The germline CDR1 and CDR2 sequences are SGHRS and YFSETQ. The variable domain in full, completed from reference TRBV5-1 and TRBJ1-6, reads KAGVTQTPRYLIKTRGQQVTLSCSPISGHRSVSWYQQTPGQGLQFLFEYFSETQRNKGNFPGRFSGRQFSNSRSEMNVSTLELGDSALYLCASSLGGNSYNSPLHFGNGTRLTVT.

The V gene is TRBV6-6, the J gene TRBJ1-3; D not resolved. CDR3 size: 11 residues. Germline V CDR1 and CDR2: MNHNY, SVGAGI (reference sequence). V lost 2 bases, J lost 7 bases, and 3 bases lay in between. The CDR3 sequence is CASSYENTIYF. In DNA form, the CDR3 reads TGTGCCAGCAGTTACGAGAACACCATATATTTT.

This clone was counted only a few times. This chain links TRBV4-3 with TRBJ2-5; D gene ambiguous. Trimming pared 3 bases from V and 4 bases from J, leaving 9 bases between. The V gene's germline CDR1 is LGHNA and CDR2 YSLEER. CDR3 length equals 13 residues. For the CDR3, the DNA is TGCGCCAGCAGCCATATAGTCGGAGAGACCCAGTACTTC. Translation gives CASSHIVGETQYF.

Of note for this clone: Other DNA sequences within the sample encode an identical CDR3. The J gene is TRBJ2-7, the V gene TRBV27; 11 nucleotides line up with TRBD1. The CDR3 is made up of 14 amino acids. V shed 4 bases and J 3 bases; nucleotides not matched to a gene: 2. In germline, CDR1 is MNHEY, CDR2 SMNVEV (reference sequence). For the CDR3, the DNA is TGTGCCAGCAGTTCCGGGACAGGGGGCTACGAGCAGTACTTC. This encodes CASSSGTGGYEQYF.

J is TRBJ2-2 and V is TRBV11-2, with D possibly TRBD2 on 7 matching bases. The CDR3 loop spans 18 amino acids. The V end was cut by 3 bases, the J end by 4 bases, with 21 bases between. CDR1 is SGHAT, CDR2 FQNNGV, per germline. Written as DNA, the CDR3 is TGTGCCAGCAGCTTTAAGCGGGGAGGGGGAAGCGTCACCGGGGAGCTGTTTTTT. Residues: CASSFKRGGGSVTGELFF.

The chain couples TRBV15 to TRBJ1-5; tentatively, D is TRBD1 (6 bases). CDR1 and CDR2 (germline): LNHNV, YYDKDF (reference sequence). The CDR3 has 15 residues. V dropped 2 bases and J dropped 9 bases, with 17 bases sitting between them. The CDR3 sequence: CATSRLRDTSGPQHF. The CDR3 coding sequence is TGTGCCACCAGCAGACTCCGGGACACCAGCGGGCCCCAGCATTTT.

This sequence joins TRBV5-1 and TRBJ2-5, with 12 bases lining up with TRBD2. The junction had 3 bases not matched to a gene; V was cut back by 4 bases and J by 2 bases. There are 15 residues in the CDR3. The V gene's germline CDR1 is SGHRS and CDR2 YFSETQ. CDR3 in amino acids: CASSGGTSGQETQYF. CDR3 in DNA: TGCGCCAGCAGCGGGGGGACTAGCGGGCAAGAGACCCAGTACTTC.

The chain is built from TRBV19 and TRBJ2-3, with 10 nucleotides matching TRBD2. The CDR3 has 18 amino acids. CDR1 is LNHDA and CDR2 is SQIVND in the germline V gene (reference sequence). V shed 1 base and J 0 bases; nucleotides not matched to a gene: 7. The CDR3 loop is CASSIGLAGVWSTDTQYF. Written as DNA, the CDR3 is TGTGCCAGTAGTATAGGTCTAGCGGGGGTCTGGAGCACAGATACGCAGTATTTT.

The genes are TRBV11-2 and TRBJ2-3, with 12 bases lining up with TRBD2. V shed 1 base, J shed 1 base, and the junction held 6 bases outside the gene matches. The CDR3 sequence is 18 residues long. CDR1 is SGHAT and CDR2 is FQNNGV in the germline V gene. Here the CDR3 reads CASSLVGLAGIRTDTQYF. In DNA form, the CDR3 reads TGTGCCAGCAGCTTAGTAGGACTAGCGGGGATCCGCACAGATACGCAGTATTTT.

The V call is TRBV15, the J call TRBJ2-3; tentatively, D is TRBD1 (6 bases). The CDR3 is made up of 15 amino acids. Trimming shortened V by 8 bases and J by 0 bases, and 15 bases separated the two germline ends. Per germline, CDR1 LNHNV and CDR2 YYDKDF (reference sequence). CDR3 sequence (DNA): TGTGCCACCTACCCCTACAGGGTTAGCACAGATACGCAGTATTTT. It codes for CATYPYRVSTDTQYF.

The rearrangement links TRBV5-6 to TRBJ2-5; 13 bases fit TRBD2. The CDR3 runs to 19 residues. The V segment lost 4 bases and the J segment 0 bases; nucleotides outside the gene matches: 12. CDR1 is SGHDT and CDR2 is YYEEEE in the germline V gene. The CDR3 sequence is CASSPGLAGDVRYQETQYF. In DNA form, the CDR3 reads TGTGCCAGCAGCCCCGGACTAGCGGGGGACGTGAGGTACCAAGAGACCCAGTACTTC.

This chain connects TRBV29-1 to TRBJ1-1; D is unclear. CDR1 is SQVTM and CDR2 is ANQGSEA in the germline V gene. With 4 bases removed from V and 2 bases from J, the gap between germline ends came to 8 bases. The length of the CDR3 is 12 residues. Here the CDR3 DNA reads TGCAGCGTTGTCGCGGCAAACACTGAAGCTTTCTTT. Translating gives CSVVAANTEAFF.

This chain links TRBV28 with TRBJ1-5, with D possibly matching TRBD1 (6 bases). V gave up 0 bases and J gave up 2 bases, with 14 bases separating them. Germline assignment: CDR1 MDHEN and CDR2 SYDVKM. The CDR3 is 17 residues long. The CDR3 nucleotides read TGTGCCAGCAGTTTATGGGCGCAGGGGAATGGCAATCAGCCCCAGCATTTT. This sequence encodes CASSLWAQGNGNQPQHF.

V is TRBV27 and J is TRBJ2-7, with 7 bases fitting TRBD1. V lost 1 base to trimming and J lost 2 bases; unmatched junction nucleotides: 11. CDR1 is MNHEY, CDR2 SMNVEV, per germline (reference sequence). The CDR3 has 17 residues. CDR3 sequence reads: CASSLFPRDSATYEQYF. As DNA, the CDR3 is TGTGCCAGCAGTTTATTCCCCCGGGACAGTGCTACCTACGAGCAGTACTTC.

This sequence joins TRBV14 and TRBJ1-1; no clear D gene. Germline CDR1 and CDR2: SGHDN and FVKESK. The CDR3 covers 16 residues. Trimming removed 3 bases from V and 7 bases from J, with 21 bases in between. The CDR3 protein is CASSHLNEGWWGEAFF. The CDR3 nucleotides are TGTGCCAGCAGCCATCTGAACGAGGGATGGTGGGGTGAAGCTTTCTTT.

V gene TRBV28 combines with J gene TRBJ2-2; D not resolved. The CDR3 has 12 residues. Germline V lookup: CDR1 MDHEN, CDR2 SYDVKM. Trimming took off 7 bases at V and 4 bases at J, with 7 bases between the two ends. Here the CDR3 reads CASNFFTGELFF. The CDR3 DNA reads TGTGCCAGCAACTTTTTCACCGGGGAGCTGTTTTTT.

V and J are TRBV4-1 and TRBJ2-5, with 10 bases matching TRBD2. V lost 1 base, J lost 1 base, and 3 bases stayed unmatched. CDR1 and CDR2 from the germline V gene are MGHRA and YSYEKL. The CDR3 contains 16 residues. This chain's CDR3 is CASSQVLAGAQETQYF. The CDR3, as DNA: TGCGCCAGCAGCCAAGTCCTAGCGGGGGCCCAAGAGACCCAGTACTTC.

The V and J genes are TRBV6-5 and TRBJ1-5; the D gene is possibly TRBD1 (6 bases). Germline values: CDR1 MNHEY, CDR2 SVGAGI. This CDR3 comprises 13 residues. V was cut by 5 bases and J by 6 bases, with 11 bases left in between. Here the CDR3 DNA reads TGTGCCAGCAGTCGCAGGGGCGGTCAGCCCCAGCATTTT. It encodes CASSRRGGQPQHF.